One T cell receptor (beta chain) is described in this entry. Its antigen is not identified. V lost 0 bases and J 2 bases, leaving 20 bases between the germline ends. The CDR3 consists of 20 residues. Looked up from germline, CDR1 is MGHRA and CDR2 is YSYEKL. This entry is derived from a study of OX40 agonist ivuxolimab in advanced cancers. General study findings and limits: Partly responding patients at 0.1-3.0 mg/kg showed some of the smallest clonal expansion. Expanded clones tended on average to be more numerous among CD8+ T cells than CD4+.

Produced via immunoSEQ multiplex PCR; TCRdb's table is partial and in-frame only. Among roughly 15,000 clones listed, about 87% were seen once. This clonotype originated in an adult with an advanced solid tumor such as melanoma, head and neck, liver or kidney cancer. The V and J genes are TRBV4-1 and TRBJ2-6, with a possible D match to TRBD2 (6 bases). This material consisted of CD4+ or CD8+ T cells sorted from blood, taken in a trial of the OX40 agonist ivuxolimab. For the CDR3, the DNA is TGCGCCAGCAGCCAAGACCCGACCGGGACTCTTGAGGCTGGGGCCAACGTCCTGACTTTC. Protein sequence: CASSQDPTGTLEAGANVLTF.